The clone carrying this TCR beta chain showed up just once. What it recognizes is unknown. This sample was included in a study of graft-versus-host responses after intestinal transplantation. Across the whole study: Anti-thymocyte globulin was used for induction in all recipients, who then took tacrolimus and steroids for roughly 3 years.

The table came from immunoSEQ multiplex PCR; TCRdb's copy has only in-frame clones and leaves some out. The sample has over 90,000 clones; roughly 93% are singletons. Study results and caveats: Within allografts, high graft-versus-host to host-versus-graft clonal ratios were seen among patients with graft-donor T cell macrochimerism.

This receptor was identified in a human donor who received an intestinal transplant. Sample: unstimulated CD8+ T cells sorted from spleen or lymph node cells, taken before intestinal transplant.

CDR3 sequence: CASSGRQVGNNEQFF. CDR3 DNA: TGTGCCAGCAGTGGAAGACAGGTTGGGAACAATGAGCAGTTCTTC. V is TRBV2 and J is TRBJ2-1; D might be TRBD1 (6 bases). CDR1 is SNHLY and CDR2 is FYNNEI in the germline V gene. The CDR3 totals 15 residues. V was cut by 4 bases and J by 5 bases, with 15 bases left in between.